A selection of T cell receptor beta chains follows, all from one sample in a study of cytomegalovirus exposure and HLA in healthy donors. Libraries were prepared by immunoSEQ multiplex PCR; TCRdb keeps only in-frame clonotypes and omits some of them. The sample lists under 200,000 clones; approximately 75% were seen once. The specimen was PBMCs. The receptor source for this set is a man over 45 in good health and CMV-seropositive. Each CDR3 is given without its conserved first and last residue.

TRBV5-1 ASSFSGGPRETQY
TRBV5-1 ASSLQVTQLYNEQF
TRBV12-5 ASGLGVGNYGYT
TRBV18 ASSPLASQGLDSPLH
TRBV7-2 ASSLGGRATYEQY
TRBV28 ASSLAGNTDTQY
TRBV7-8 ASSFTRNLTHEQF
TRBV5-4 ASSSLAGDPSYNEQF
TRBV30 AWSVLAGRDQPQH
TRBV2 ASMVPGQGTTNEKLF
TRBV18 ASSPGTQSNQPQH
TRBV6-5 ASSKGQGLGYT
TRBV27 ASSFVPDSTAGNTIY
TRBV7-3 ASSLAGWNEQF
TRBV6-5 ASSYSGGEVTGELF
TRBV5-1 ASSERNTRTGAGETQY
TRBV2 AFAGAGNTEAF
TRBV5-4 VSRADRGRGGYT
TRBV9 ASTRGGLGTGELF
TRBV5-6 ASSLLQGVYEQY
TRBV19 ASRNSANRPSTLH
TRBV5-4 AIPNPGGSGNQPQH
TRBV4-2 ASSQAQGQGMGEQY
TRBV7-2 ASSLADSYEQY
TRBV27 ASSPSLGGRTYEQY
TRBV5-1 ASSLQGLGTDTQY
TRBV6-1 ASRGTGNNQPQH
TRBV5-1 ASSEDRVAF
TRBV7-2 ASSSRTRPYEQY
TRBV4-1 ASSPLGTGGPTDTQY
TRBV10-1 ASSEEGLDKRGQF
TRBV9 ASSPLGGRGTEAF
TRBV6-6 ASSRDRGAETQY
TRBV9 ASSVEGQINQPQH
TRBV5-5 ASSFGALGSPLH
TRBV4-2 ASSQDWRNNQPQH
TRBV5-1 ASSPGPSGGPHNEQF
TRBV30 AWKRRQGVRVQPDNEQF
TRBV4-1 ASSQAGTGNTEAF
TRBV4-1 ASSQVATPYGYT
TRBV7-9 ASSLPIMNTEAF
TRBV6-1 ASSEGRGRWGYT
TRBV18 ASSPRAGFKAF
TRBV28 ASSLKGVYSNQPQH
TRBV21-1 ASSSKKQGAGVEKLF
TRBV4-3 ASSQGSGLNQPQH
TRBV19 ASRDSYNSPLH
TRBV28 ASSDPQGVGGYT
TRBV28 ASSLGPGESTSYEQY
TRBV6-6 ASSYNGYEQY
TRBV7-8 ASSLYSTGSTEAF
TRBV5-1 ASNPTGPLYNEQF
TRBV6-1 ASSAGRGSGNTIY